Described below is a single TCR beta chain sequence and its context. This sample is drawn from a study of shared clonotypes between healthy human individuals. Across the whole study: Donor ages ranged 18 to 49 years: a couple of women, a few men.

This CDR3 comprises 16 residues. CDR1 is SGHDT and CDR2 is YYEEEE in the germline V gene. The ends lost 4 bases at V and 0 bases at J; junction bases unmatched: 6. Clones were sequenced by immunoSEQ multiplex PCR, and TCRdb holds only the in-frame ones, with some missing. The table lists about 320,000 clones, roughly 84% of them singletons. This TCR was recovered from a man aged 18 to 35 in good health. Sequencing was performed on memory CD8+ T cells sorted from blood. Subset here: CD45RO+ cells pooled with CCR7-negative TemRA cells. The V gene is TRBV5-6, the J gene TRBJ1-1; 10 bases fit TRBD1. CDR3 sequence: CASSVGTGVMNTEAFF. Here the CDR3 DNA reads TGTGCCAGCAGCGTCGGGACAGGGGTTATGAACACTGAAGCTTTCTTT.